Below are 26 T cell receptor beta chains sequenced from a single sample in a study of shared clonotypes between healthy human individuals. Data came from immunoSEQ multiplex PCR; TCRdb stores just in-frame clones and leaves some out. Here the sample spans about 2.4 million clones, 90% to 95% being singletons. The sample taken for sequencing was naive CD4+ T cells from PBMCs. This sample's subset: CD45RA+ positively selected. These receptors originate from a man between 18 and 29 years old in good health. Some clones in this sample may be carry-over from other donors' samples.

CDR3 nucleotide sequence: TGTGCCAGCATCCAGGGGGGGGGTTCCTACAATGAGCAGTTCTTC. Protein sequence: CASIQGGGSYNEQFF. This rearrangement joins TRBV6-6 to TRBJ2-1; D tentatively reads TRBD1 or TRBD2 (7 bases each). Germline V CDR1 and CDR2: MNHNY, SVGAGI (reference sequence). Trimming shortened V by 7 bases and J by 1 base, and 14 bases separated the two germline ends. The CDR3 is 15 residues long.

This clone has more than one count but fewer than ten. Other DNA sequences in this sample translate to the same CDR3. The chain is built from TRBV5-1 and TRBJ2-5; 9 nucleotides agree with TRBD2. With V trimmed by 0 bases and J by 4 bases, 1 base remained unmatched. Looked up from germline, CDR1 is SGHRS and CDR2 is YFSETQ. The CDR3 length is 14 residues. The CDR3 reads CASSLGAGGETQYF. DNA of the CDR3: TGCGCCAGCAGCTTGGGAGCGGGAGGAGAGACCCAGTACTTC. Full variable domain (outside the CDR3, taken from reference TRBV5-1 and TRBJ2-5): KAGVTQTPRYLIKTRGQQVTLSCSPISGHRSVSWYQQTPGQGLQFLFEYFSETQRNKGNFPGRFSGRQFSNSRSEMNVSTLELGDSALYLCASSLGAGGETQYFGPGTRLLVL.

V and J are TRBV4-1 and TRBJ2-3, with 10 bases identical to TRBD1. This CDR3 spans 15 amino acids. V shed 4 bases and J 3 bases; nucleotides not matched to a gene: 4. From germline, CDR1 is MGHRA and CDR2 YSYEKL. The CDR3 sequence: CASSLGQGRTDTQYF. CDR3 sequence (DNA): TGCGCCAGCAGCCTGGGACAGGGGAGGACAGATACGCAGTATTTT.

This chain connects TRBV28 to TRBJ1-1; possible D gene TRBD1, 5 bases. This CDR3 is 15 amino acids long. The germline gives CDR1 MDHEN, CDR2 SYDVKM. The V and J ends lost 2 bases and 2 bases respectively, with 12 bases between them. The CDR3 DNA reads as TGTGCCAGCAGTTTACCGGGACGGGTCAACACTGAAGCTTTCTTT. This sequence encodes CASSLPGRVNTEAFF. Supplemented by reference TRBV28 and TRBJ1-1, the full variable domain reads DVKVTQSSRYLVKRTGEKVFLECVQDMDHENMFWYRQDPGLGLRLIYFSYDVKMKEKGDIPEGYSVSREKKERFSLILESASTNQTSMYLCASSLPGRVNTEAFFGQGTRLTVV.

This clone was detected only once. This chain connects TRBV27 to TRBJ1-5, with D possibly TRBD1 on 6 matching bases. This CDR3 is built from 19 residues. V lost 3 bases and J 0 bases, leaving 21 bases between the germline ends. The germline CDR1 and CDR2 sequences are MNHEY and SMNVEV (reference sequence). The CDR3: CASSLGGQGYHYSNQPQHF. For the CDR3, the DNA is TGTGCCAGCAGTTTGGGGGGGCAGGGTTACCACTATAGCAATCAGCCCCAGCATTTT.

The CDR3 coding sequence is TGTGCCAGCAGCCTCGGAGGCTCTGGGGCCAACGTCCTGACTTTC. Translating it yields CASSLGGSGANVLTF. The chain carries TRBV14 and TRBJ2-6; TRBD2 is a possible D gene (5 bases). The CDR3 consists of 15 residues. Germline lookup yields CDR1 SGHDN and CDR2 FVKESK. Deletions cut 4 bases from V and 0 bases from J, with 7 bases between.

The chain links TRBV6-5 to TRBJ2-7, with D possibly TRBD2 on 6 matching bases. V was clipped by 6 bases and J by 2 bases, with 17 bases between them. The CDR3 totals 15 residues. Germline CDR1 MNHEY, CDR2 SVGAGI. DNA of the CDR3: TGTGCCAGCAGCCCCGCTTCGGGACTGCCCTACGAGCAGTACTTC. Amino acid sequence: CASSPASGLPYEQYF.

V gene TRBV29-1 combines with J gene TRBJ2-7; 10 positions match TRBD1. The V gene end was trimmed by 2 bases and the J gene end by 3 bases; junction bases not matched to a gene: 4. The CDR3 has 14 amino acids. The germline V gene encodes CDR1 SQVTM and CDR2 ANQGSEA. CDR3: CSVEMGTGDYEQYF. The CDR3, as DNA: TGCAGCGTTGAAATGGGGACAGGGGACTACGAGCAGTACTTC.

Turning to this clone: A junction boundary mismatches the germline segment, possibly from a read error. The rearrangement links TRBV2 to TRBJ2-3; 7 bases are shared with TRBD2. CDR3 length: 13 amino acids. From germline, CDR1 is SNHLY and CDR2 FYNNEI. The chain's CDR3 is CASSVAERGSFHF. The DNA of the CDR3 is TGTGCCAGCAGTGTCGCCGAGCGGGGTAGTTTTCATTTT.

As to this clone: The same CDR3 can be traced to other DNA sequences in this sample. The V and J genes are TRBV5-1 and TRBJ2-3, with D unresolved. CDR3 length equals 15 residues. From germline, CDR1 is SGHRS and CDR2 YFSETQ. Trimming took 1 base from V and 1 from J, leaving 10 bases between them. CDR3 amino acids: CASSLSPLGTDTQYF. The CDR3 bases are TGCGCCAGCAGCTTGTCCCCTCTGGGCACAGATACGCAGTATTTT. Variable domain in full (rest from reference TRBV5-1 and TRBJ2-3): KAGVTQTPRYLIKTRGQQVTLSCSPISGHRSVSWYQQTPGQGLQFLFEYFSETQRNKGNFPGRFSGRQFSNSRSEMNVSTLELGDSALYLCASSLSPLGTDTQYFGPGTRLTVL.

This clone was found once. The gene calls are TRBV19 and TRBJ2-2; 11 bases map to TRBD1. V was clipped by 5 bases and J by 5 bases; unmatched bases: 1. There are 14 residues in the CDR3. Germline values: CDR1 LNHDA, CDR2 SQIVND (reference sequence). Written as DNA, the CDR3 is TGTGCCAGTAGTTGGGACAGGGGGACCGGGGAGCTGTTTTTT. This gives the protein CASSWDRGTGELFF. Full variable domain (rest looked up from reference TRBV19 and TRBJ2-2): DGGITQSPKYLFRKEGQNVTLSCEQNLNHDAMYWYRQDPGQGLRLIYYSQIVNDFQKGDIAEGYSVSREKKESFPLTVTSAQKNPTAFYLCASSWDRGTGELFFGEGSRLTVL.

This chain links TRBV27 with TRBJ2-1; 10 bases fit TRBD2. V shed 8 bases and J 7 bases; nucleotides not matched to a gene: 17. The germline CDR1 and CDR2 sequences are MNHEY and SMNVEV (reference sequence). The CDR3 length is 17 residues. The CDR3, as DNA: TGTGCCAGCTCTTTGAGGAGGGCTAGCGGGAGCGGGAATGAGCAGTTCTTC. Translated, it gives CASSLRRASGSGNEQFF.

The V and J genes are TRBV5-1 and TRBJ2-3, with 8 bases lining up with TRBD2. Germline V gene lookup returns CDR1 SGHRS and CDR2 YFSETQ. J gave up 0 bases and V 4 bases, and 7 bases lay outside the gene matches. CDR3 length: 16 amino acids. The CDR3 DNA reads TGCGCCAGCAGCCCCCCACTAGCGGAAAGCACAGATACGCAGTATTTT. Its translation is CASSPPLAESTDTQYF.

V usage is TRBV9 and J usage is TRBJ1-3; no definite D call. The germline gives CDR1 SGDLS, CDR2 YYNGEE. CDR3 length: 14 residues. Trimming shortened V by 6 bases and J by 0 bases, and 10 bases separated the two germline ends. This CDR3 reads CASMGSNSGNTIYF. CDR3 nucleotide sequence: TGTGCCAGCATGGGTTCGAACTCTGGAAACACCATATATTTT.

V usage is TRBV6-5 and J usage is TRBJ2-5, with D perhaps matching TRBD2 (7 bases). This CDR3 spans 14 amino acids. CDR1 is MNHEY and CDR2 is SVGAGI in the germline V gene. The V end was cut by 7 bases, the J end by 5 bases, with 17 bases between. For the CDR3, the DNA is TGTGCCAGCAAGACAGGACTAGGTGGGGAGACCCAGTACTTC. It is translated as CASKTGLGGETQYF.

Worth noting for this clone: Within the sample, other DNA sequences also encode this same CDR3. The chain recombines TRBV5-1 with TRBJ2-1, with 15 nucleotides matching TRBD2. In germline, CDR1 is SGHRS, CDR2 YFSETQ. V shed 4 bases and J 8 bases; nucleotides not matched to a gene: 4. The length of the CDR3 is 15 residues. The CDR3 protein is CASSQGLAGGDEQFF. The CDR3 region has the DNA TGCGCCAGCAGCCAGGGACTAGCGGGAGGTGATGAGCAGTTCTTC.

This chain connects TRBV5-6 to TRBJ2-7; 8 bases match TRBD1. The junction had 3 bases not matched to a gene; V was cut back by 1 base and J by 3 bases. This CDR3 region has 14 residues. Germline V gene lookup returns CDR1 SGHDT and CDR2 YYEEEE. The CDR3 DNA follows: TGTGCCAGCAGCTTGTGGGACAGGAACTACGAGCAGTACTTC. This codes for CASSLWDRNYEQYF.

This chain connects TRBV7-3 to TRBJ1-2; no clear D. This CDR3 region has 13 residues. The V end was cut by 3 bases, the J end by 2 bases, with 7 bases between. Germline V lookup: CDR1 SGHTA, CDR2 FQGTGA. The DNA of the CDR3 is TGTGCCAGCAGCTTCGAGCTAAACTATGGCTACACCTTC. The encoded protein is CASSFELNYGYTF.

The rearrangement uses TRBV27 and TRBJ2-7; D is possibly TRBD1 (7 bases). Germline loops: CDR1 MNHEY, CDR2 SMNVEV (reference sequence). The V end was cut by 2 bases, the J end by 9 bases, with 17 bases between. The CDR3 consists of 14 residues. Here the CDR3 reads CASSLSGQGGAQYF. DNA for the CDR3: TGTGCCAGCAGTTTAAGCGGCCAGGGGGGAGCGCAGTACTTC.

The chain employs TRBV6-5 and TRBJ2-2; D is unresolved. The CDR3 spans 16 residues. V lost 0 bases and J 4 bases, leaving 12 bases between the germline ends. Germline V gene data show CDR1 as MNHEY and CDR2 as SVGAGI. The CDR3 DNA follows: TGTGCCAGCAGTTACTCCGGCCATACTGGCACCGGGGAGCTGTTTTTT. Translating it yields CASSYSGHTGTGELFF.

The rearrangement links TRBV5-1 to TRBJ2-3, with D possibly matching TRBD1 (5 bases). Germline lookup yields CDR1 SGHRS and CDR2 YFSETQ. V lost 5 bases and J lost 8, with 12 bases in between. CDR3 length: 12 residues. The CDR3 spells CASSPQGFTQYF. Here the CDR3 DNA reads TGCGCCAGCAGTCCTCAGGGTTTTACGCAGTATTTT.

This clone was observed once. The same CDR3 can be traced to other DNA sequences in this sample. CDR3 loop: CATSRGQGGTGELFF. The DNA of the CDR3 is TGTGCCACCAGCAGAGGACAGGGTGGAACCGGGGAGCTGTTTTTT. This chain joins TRBV15 and TRBJ2-2; TRBD1 agrees at 7 bases. The CDR3 is made up of 15 amino acids. The junction had 4 bases not matched to a gene; V was cut back by 1 base and J by 5 bases. Germline V gene data show CDR1 as LNHNV and CDR2 as YYDKDF (reference sequence).

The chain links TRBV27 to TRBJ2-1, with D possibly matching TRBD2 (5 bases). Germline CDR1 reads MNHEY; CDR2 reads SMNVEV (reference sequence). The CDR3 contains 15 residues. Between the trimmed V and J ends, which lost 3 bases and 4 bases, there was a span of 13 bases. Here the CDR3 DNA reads TGTGCCAGCAGTTTGGGGAGCTGGGGTTACAATGAGCAGTTCTTC. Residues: CASSLGSWGYNEQFF.

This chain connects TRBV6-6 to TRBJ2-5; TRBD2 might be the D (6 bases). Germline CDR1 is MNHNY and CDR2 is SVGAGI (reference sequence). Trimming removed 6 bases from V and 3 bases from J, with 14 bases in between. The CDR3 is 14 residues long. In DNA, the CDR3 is TGTGCCAGCAGGGCGGGACTGAGTGAAGAGACCCAGTACTTC. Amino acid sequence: CASRAGLSEETQYF.

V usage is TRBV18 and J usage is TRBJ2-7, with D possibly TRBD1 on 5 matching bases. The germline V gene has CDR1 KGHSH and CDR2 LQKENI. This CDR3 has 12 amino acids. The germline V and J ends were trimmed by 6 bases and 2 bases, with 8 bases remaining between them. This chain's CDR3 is CASSQDTYEQYF. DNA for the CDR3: TGTGCCAGCTCTCAGGACACCTACGAGCAGTACTTC.

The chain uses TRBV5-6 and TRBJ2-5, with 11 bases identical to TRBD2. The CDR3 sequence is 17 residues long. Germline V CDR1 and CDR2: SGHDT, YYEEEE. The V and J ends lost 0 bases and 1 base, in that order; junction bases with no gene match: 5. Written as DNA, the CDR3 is TGTGCCAGCAGCTTGGAACTAGCGGGAGATCTCCAAGAGACCCAGTACTTC. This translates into CASSLELAGDLQETQYF.